The clone carrying this T cell receptor beta chain was detected once. This sample was taken from a study of control samples from healthy donors and cancer patients. Germline CDR1 reads SGHDT; CDR2 reads YYEEEE. This CDR3 has 16 amino acids. Trimming stripped 4 bases from V and 4 bases from J, with 18 bases between. Method: immunoSEQ multiplex PCR; TCRdb's copy keeps in-frame clones and lacks some. The sample lists roughly 160,000 clones, around 88% seen once, with roughly 5% in the top ten. Sequencing was performed on blood. This clonotype was sampled from a woman aged 30 to 39 in good health. The V call is TRBV5-6, the J call TRBJ2-1; D gene ambiguous. CDR3 nucleotides: TGTGCCAGCAGCCTAAACCCCGGAATACGGTACAATGAGCAGTTCTTC. Its translation: CASSLNPGIRYNEQFF.